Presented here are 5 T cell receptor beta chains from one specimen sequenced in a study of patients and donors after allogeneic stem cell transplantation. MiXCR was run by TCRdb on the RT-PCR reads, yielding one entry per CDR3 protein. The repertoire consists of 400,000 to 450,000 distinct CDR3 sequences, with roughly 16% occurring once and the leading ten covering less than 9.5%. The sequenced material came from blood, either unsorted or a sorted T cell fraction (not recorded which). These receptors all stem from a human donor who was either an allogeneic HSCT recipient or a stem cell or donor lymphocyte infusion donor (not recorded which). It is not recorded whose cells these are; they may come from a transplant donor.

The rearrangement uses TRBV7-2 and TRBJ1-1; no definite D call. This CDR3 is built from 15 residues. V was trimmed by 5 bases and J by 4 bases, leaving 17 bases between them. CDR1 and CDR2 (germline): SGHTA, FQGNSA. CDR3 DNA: TGTGCCAGCAGCCCCCGGTCCAGGCGGGCCACTGAAGCTTTCTTT. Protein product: CASSPRSRRATEAFF. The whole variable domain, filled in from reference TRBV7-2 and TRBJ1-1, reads GAGVSQSPSNKVTEKGKDVELRCDPISGHTALYWYRQSLGQGLEFLIYFQGNSAPDKSGLPSDRFSAERTGGSVSTLTIQRTQQEDSAVYLCASSPRSRRATEAFFGQGTRLTVV.

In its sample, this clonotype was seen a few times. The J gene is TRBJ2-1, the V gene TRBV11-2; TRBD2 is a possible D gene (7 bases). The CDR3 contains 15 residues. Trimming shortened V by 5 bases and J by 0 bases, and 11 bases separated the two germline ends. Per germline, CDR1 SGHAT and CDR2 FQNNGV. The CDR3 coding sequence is TGTGCCAGCAGCAAGGGGGGGCGCTCCTACAATGAGCAGTTCTTC. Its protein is CASSKGGRSYNEQFF.

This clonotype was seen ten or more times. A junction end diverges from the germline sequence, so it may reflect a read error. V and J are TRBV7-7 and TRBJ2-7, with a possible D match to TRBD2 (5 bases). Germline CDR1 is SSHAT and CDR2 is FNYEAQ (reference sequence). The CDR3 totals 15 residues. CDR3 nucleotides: TGTGCTAGCAGCAAGGACTTTACCAGCTCCTACGAGCAGTACTTC. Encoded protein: CASSKDFTSSYEQYF.

Here the CDR3 DNA reads TGTGCCAGCAGTTACTTCTTCGGGAGAGCTAACTATGGCTACACCTTC. This translates into CASSYFFGRANYGYTF. The V and J genes are TRBV6-2 or TRBV6-3 and TRBJ1-2; D unclear. The V end was cut by 1 base, the J end by 0 bases, with 12 bases between. Per the germline V gene, CDR1 is MNHEY and CDR2 is SVGEGT. CDR3 size: 16 residues.

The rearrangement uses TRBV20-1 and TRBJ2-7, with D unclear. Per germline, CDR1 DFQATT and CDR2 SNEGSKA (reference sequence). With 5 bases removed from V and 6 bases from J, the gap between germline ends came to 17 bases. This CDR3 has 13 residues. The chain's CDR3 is CSALLLQRREQYF. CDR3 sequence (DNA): TGCAGTGCTCTCCTTCTTCAGCGACGCGAGCAGTACTTC.